This T cell receptor (beta chain) was obtained from a study of OX40 agonist ivuxolimab in advanced cancers. Study in general: People who had prior anti-PD-1, anti-PD-L1 or anti-CTLA-4 therapy could take part, and approximately 44% had some.

Notes on this clone: Distinct nucleotide sequences in the sample also encode this CDR3.

Measured with immunoSEQ multiplex PCR; TCRdb has only the in-frame clones, and not every one. Counted here are some 130,000 clones, just over 90% occurring once; the ten biggest clones make up roughly 1%. V shed 2 bases and J shed 0 bases, with 13 bases lying between them. This CDR3 contains 16 residues. CDR1 SGHTA and CDR2 FQGNSA come from the germline V gene. Source: CD4+ or CD8+ T cells sorted from blood, taken in a trial of the OX40 agonist ivuxolimab. This receptor was identified in an adult with an advanced solid tumor such as melanoma, head and neck, liver or kidney cancer. The chain couples TRBV7-2 to TRBJ2-5, with a possible D match to TRBD2 (5 bases). The CDR3 reads CASSLFGRGNQETQYF. The CDR3 nucleotides are TGTGCCAGCAGCTTATTTGGGAGAGGAAACCAAGAGACCCAGTACTTC.